This entry lists 23 T cell receptor beta chains sequenced from one sample in a study of cytomegalovirus exposure and HLA in healthy donors. Amplification used 60 Vbeta primers and 13 Jbeta primers. Sequencing used immunoSEQ multiplex PCR; TCRdb keeps in-frame clones, though not all of them. The top ten hold about 9.3% of the sample, which has 150,000 or so clones, 70% to 90% seen once. The sequencing input was PBMCs. These receptors were obtained from a man aged 18-30 years in good health and CMV-seropositive.

The gene calls are TRBV6-5 and TRBJ2-1, with 9 positions matching TRBD1. The length of the CDR3 is 15 residues. Trimming cost V 5 bases and J 2 bases; bases outside gene matches: 4. Germline loops: CDR1 MNHEY, CDR2 SVGAGI. The CDR3 region has the DNA TGTGCCAGCAGTCTGGGACAGGGTCCCTACAATGAGCAGTTCTTC. Translating it yields CASSLGQGPYNEQFF.

This chain links TRBV7-3 with TRBJ2-5; no firm D call. Germline lookup yields CDR1 SGHTA and CDR2 FQGTGA. Trimming cost V 2 bases and J 2 bases, with 6 bases left between them. The CDR3 sequence is 13 residues long. The DNA of the CDR3 is TGTGCCAGCAGCTTAGGGCCGCAAGAGACCCAGTACTTC. Its translation: CASSLGPQETQYF. The full variable domain, completed using reference TRBV7-3 and TRBJ2-5, is GAGVSQTPSNKVTEKGKYVELRCDPISGHTALYWYRQSLGQGPEFLIYFQGTGAADDSGLPNDRFFAVRPEGSVSTLKIQRTERGDSAVYLCASSLGPQETQYFGPGTRLLVL.

This clone was picked up one time. This chain links TRBV6-4 with TRBJ2-2; 10 bases are a match to TRBD1. In germline, CDR1 is MRHNA, CDR2 SNTAGT. The CDR3 sequence is 16 residues long. The V and J ends lost 2 bases and 2 bases, in that order; junction bases with no gene match: 2. The CDR3 protein is CASSDRTGGNTGELFF. CDR3 coding DNA: TGTGCCAGCAGTGACCGGACAGGGGGAAACACCGGGGAGCTGTTTTTT.

A word on this clone: This same CDR3 is encoded by further DNA sequences in the sample. The chain is built from TRBV5-1 and TRBJ2-7, with D possibly TRBD1 on 5 matching bases. The V gene lost 0 bases and the J gene lost 0 bases, with 10 bases spanning the gap. Germline V gives CDR1 SGHRS, CDR2 YFSETQ. The CDR3 has 15 residues. The CDR3 region has the DNA TGCGCCAGCAGCTTGGTAGGGGCCAGCTCCTACGAGCAGTACTTC. Its translation: CASSLVGASSYEQYF.

This clone was seen just once. The chain uses TRBV2 and TRBJ2-7, with D unresolved. V shed 3 bases and J shed 0 bases, with 9 bases lying between them. CDR1 and CDR2 (germline): SNHLY, FYNNEI. The CDR3 is 14 residues long. The CDR3 sequence: CASSDLISSYEQYF. The DNA for the CDR3 is TGTGCCAGCAGTGATTTGATTAGCTCCTACGAGCAGTACTTC. Full variable domain (outside the CDR3, taken from reference TRBV2 and TRBJ2-7): EPEVTQTPSHQVTQMGQEVILRCVPISNHLYFYWYRQILGQKVEFLVSFYNNEISEKSEIFDDQFSVERPDGSNFTLKIRSTKLEDSAMYFCASSDLISSYEQYFGPGTRLTVT.

The chain couples TRBV2 to TRBJ1-1; a weak D match, TRBD1 (5 bases). Looked up from germline, CDR1 is SNHLY and CDR2 is FYNNEI. The CDR3 is 13 amino acids. Trimming removed 1 base at V and 6 bases at J, with 9 bases between. The CDR3: CASSEEGGAEAFF. The CDR3 DNA is TGTGCCAGCAGTGAAGAAGGAGGGGCTGAAGCTTTCTTT.

The chain couples TRBV30 to TRBJ1-1; D not certain. V lost 1 base, J lost 8 bases, and 11 bases lay in between. CDR3 length: 12 residues. Germline CDR1 and CDR2: GTSNPN and SVGIG (reference sequence). CDR3 sequence: CAWSAQRAEAFF. DNA for the CDR3: TGTGCCTGGAGTGCTCAGAGGGCCGAAGCTTTCTTT. Looking up the rest from reference TRBV30 and TRBJ1-1 gives the full variable domain: SQTIHQWPATLVQPVGSPLSLECTVEGTSNPNLYWYRQAAGRGLQLLFYSVGIGQISSEVPQNLSASRPQDRQFILSSKKLLLSDSGFYLCAWSAQRAEAFFGQGTRLTVV.

The V gene is TRBV5-1, the J gene TRBJ2-7; the D gene is possibly TRBD1 (5 bases). The germline V gene has CDR1 SGHRS and CDR2 YFSETQ. The CDR3 spans 14 residues. V shed 0 bases and J shed 3 bases, with 10 bases lying between them. The CDR3 nucleotides read TGCGCCAGCAGCTTGGGGGTCGACAGCTACGAGCAGTACTTC. Protein sequence: CASSLGVDSYEQYF. Variable domain in full (rest from reference TRBV5-1 and TRBJ2-7): KAGVTQTPRYLIKTRGQQVTLSCSPISGHRSVSWYQQTPGQGLQFLFEYFSETQRNKGNFPGRFSGRQFSNSRSEMNVSTLELGDSALYLCASSLGVDSYEQYFGPGTRLTVT.

The chain links TRBV7-9 to TRBJ1-1; the D gene is possibly TRBD1 (6 bases). Trimming left V 3 bases short and J 7 bases short, with 15 bases between. The CDR3 spans 14 residues. Germline V gene sequence: CDR1 SEHNR, CDR2 FQNEAQ (reference sequence). The CDR3 protein is CASSFIIRGIEAFF. The CDR3 bases are TGTGCCAGCAGCTTCATAATCAGGGGTATTGAAGCTTTCTTT. Complete variable domain (other parts from reference TRBV7-9 and TRBJ1-1): DTGVSQNPRHKITKRGQNVTFRCDPISEHNRLYWYRQTLGQGPEFLTYFQNEAQLEKSRLLSDRFSAERPKGSFSTLEIQRTEQGDSAMYLCASSFIIRGIEAFFGQGTRLTVV.

V is TRBV5-6 and J is TRBJ1-2; no clear D gene. Between the trimmed V and J ends, which lost 0 bases and 2 bases, there was a span of 8 bases. The germline V gene encodes CDR1 SGHDT and CDR2 YYEEEE. This CDR3 region has 14 residues. The CDR3 sequence is CASSLGTDNYGYTF. The DNA of the CDR3 is TGTGCCAGCAGCTTGGGCACAGACAACTATGGCTACACCTTC. Filled out from reference TRBV5-6 and TRBJ1-2, the complete variable domain reads DAGVTQSPTHLIKTRGQQVTLRCSPKSGHDTVSWYQQALGQGPQFIFQYYEEEERQRGNFPDRFSGHQFPNYSSELNVNALLLGDSALYLCASSLGTDNYGYTFGSGTRLTVV.

This clone was observed a handful of times. The gene calls are TRBV5-5 and TRBJ1-2; no firm D call. Germline CDR1 reads SGHKS; CDR2 reads YYEKEE (reference sequence). Trimming shortened V by 0 bases and J by 2 bases, and 11 bases separated the two germline ends. CDR3 length: 15 amino acids. The CDR3 sequence: CASSLAPGSNYGYTF. The CDR3 DNA follows: TGTGCCAGCAGCTTGGCCCCCGGTTCAAACTATGGCTACACCTTC.

V gene TRBV9 combines with J gene TRBJ1-1, with D possibly TRBD1 on 5 matching bases. The V end was cut by 1 base, the J end by 4 bases, with 11 bases between. The germline gives CDR1 SGDLS, CDR2 YYNGEE. The CDR3 covers 14 residues. The CDR3 nucleotides are TGTGCCAGCAGCGTATTTTTCGACAGCACTGAAGCTTTCTTT. Its translation is CASSVFFDSTEAFF.

The rearrangement links TRBV19 to TRBJ2-3, with 7 bases that match TRBD1. Looked up from germline, CDR1 is LNHDA and CDR2 is SQIVND (reference sequence). The CDR3 consists of 17 residues. J was trimmed by 3 bases and V by 3 bases; bases with no gene match: 12. CDR3 loop: CASSIRGGTRSTDTQYF. The CDR3 bases are TGTGCCAGTAGTATCCGAGGGGGCACGCGGTCGACAGATACGCAGTATTTT.

The DNA for the CDR3 is TGCGCCAGCAGCCAAGGTAACTGGGACAGATTCGGCTCTGGAAACACCATATATTTT. Translation gives CASSQGNWDRFGSGNTIYF. The chain is built from TRBV4-1 and TRBJ1-3; 7 bases are shared with TRBD1. Germline V gives CDR1 MGHRA, CDR2 YSYEKL. The CDR3 loop spans 19 amino acids. The V gene end was trimmed by 1 base and the J gene end by 0 bases; junction bases not matched to a gene: 12.

This chain joins TRBV7-9 and TRBJ2-7, with TRBD1 identical over 9 bases. The V segment lost 5 bases and the J segment 3 bases; nucleotides outside the gene matches: 8. CDR3 length equals 15 residues. The germline CDR1 and CDR2 sequences are SEHNR and FQNEAQ (reference sequence). This chain's CDR3 is CASSIFRTGDYEQYF. The CDR3 DNA sequence: TGTGCCAGCAGCATATTCAGGACAGGGGACTACGAGCAGTACTTC.

The sample holds a few counts of this clone. The rearrangement uses TRBV5-6 and TRBJ1-2; the D is unclear. V gave up 0 bases and J gave up 4 bases, with 13 bases separating them. CDR3 size: 15 residues. The germline V gene has CDR1 SGHDT and CDR2 YYEEEE. The CDR3 DNA reads TGTGCCAGCAGCTTGGCTGCCCAGGTCCGCTATGGCTACACCTTC. Amino acid sequence: CASSLAAQVRYGYTF.

The genes are TRBV4-2 and TRBJ2-3; 12 bases map to TRBD2. V dropped 0 bases and J dropped 1; count of bases not matched to a gene: 11. From germline, CDR1 is LGHNA and CDR2 YNFKEQ. This CDR3 has 20 amino acids. CDR3 in amino acids: CASSQETSGGSVFRTDTQYF. Written as DNA, the CDR3 is TGTGCCAGCAGCCAAGAAACTAGCGGGGGGTCGGTGTTTCGCACAGATACGCAGTATTTT.

This sequence joins TRBV9 and TRBJ2-2; a weak D match, TRBD1 (5 bases). Trimming cost V 0 bases and J 4 bases, with 13 bases left between them. Germline-derived CDR1 and CDR2 are SGDLS and YYNGEE. This CDR3 has 16 residues. The chain's CDR3 is CASSVGQPRITGELFF. The CDR3 DNA reads TGTGCCAGCAGCGTAGGACAGCCCCGGATCACCGGGGAGCTGTTTTTT.

The chain couples TRBV18 to TRBJ1-4, with 7 bases fitting TRBD1. Unmatched junction bases numbered 0, after V lost 3 bases and J lost 2 bases. The CDR3 runs 14 residues. CDR1 is KGHSH and CDR2 is LQKENI in the germline V gene. CDR3 amino acids: CASSPTGTNEKLFF. The DNA of the CDR3 is TGTGCCAGCTCACCGACAGGGACTAATGAAAAACTGTTTTTT.

The sample holds a few counts of this clone. V and J are TRBV4-1 and TRBJ1-5; D is undetermined. CDR1 and CDR2 (germline): MGHRA, YSYEKL. The CDR3 covers 17 residues. V was cut by 0 bases and J by 0 bases, with 12 bases left in between. The CDR3, as DNA: TGCGCCAGCAGCCAAGATCGGGGATCGTATAGCAATCAGCCCCAGCATTTT. Amino acids: CASSQDRGSYSNQPQHF.

The V call is TRBV6-6, the J call TRBJ1-2, with TRBD1 matching over 8 bases. Germline CDR1 reads MNHNY; CDR2 reads SVGAGI (reference sequence). This CDR3 is built from 15 residues. The ends lost 5 bases at V and 2 bases at J; junction bases unmatched: 7. The CDR3 loop reads CASSGGQGGNYGYTF. The CDR3 nucleotides are TGTGCCAGCAGTGGAGGACAGGGCGGAAACTATGGCTACACCTTC.

The gene calls are TRBV5-1 and TRBJ1-1; TRBD1 is a possible D gene (5 bases). Germline V gene data show CDR1 as SGHRS and CDR2 as YFSETQ. This CDR3 has 14 amino acids. V shed 0 bases and J shed 3 bases, with 9 bases lying between them. The CDR3 sequence is CASSLEDRHTEAFF. DNA for the CDR3: TGCGCCAGCAGCTTGGAAGACAGACACACTGAAGCTTTCTTT.

The rearrangement joins TRBV2 to TRBJ2-1; 10 positions agree with TRBD2. The CDR3 totals 15 residues. V lost 5 bases and J lost 5; bases outside the gene matches: 6. Per the germline V gene, CDR1 is SNHLY and CDR2 is FYNNEI. CDR3 protein: CASSRTSGGNNEQFF. CDR3 in DNA: TGTGCCAGCAGTCGGACTAGCGGAGGTAACAATGAGCAGTTCTTC. Supplemented by reference TRBV2 and TRBJ2-1, the full variable domain reads EPEVTQTPSHQVTQMGQEVILRCVPISNHLYFYWYRQILGQKVEFLVSFYNNEISEKSEIFDDQFSVERPDGSNFTLKIRSTKLEDSAMYFCASSRTSGGNNEQFFGPGTRLTVL.